One and the same sample provided the 30 T cell receptor beta chains below, sequenced in a study of blood T cell repertoires in COVID-19 (dated by TCRdb to 2020 to 2022). Receptor libraries were prepared by the immunoSEQ multiplex PCR assay. The clones in this table, taken by TCRdb from immuneACCESS, are in-frame only. Not every clone is retained; where verified, under half of the shortfall comes from an unresolved V gene, and the cause of the rest is unknown. The sample profile shows 250,000 to 300,000 clones; more than 70% of them were found once. Jointly, the top ten make up roughly 10% of the sample. Sequenced: peripheral blood. These receptors came from a woman aged 30 to 39 with COVID-19, enrolled during active disease.

This chain joins TRBV7-8 and TRBJ2-2; no clear D gene. The CDR3 is 12 residues long. V gave up 8 bases and J gave up 6 bases, with 10 bases separating them. From germline, CDR1 is SGHVS and CDR2 FQNEAQ. CDR3 bases: TGTGCCAGCCCCTCCGAGTCCGGGGAGCTGTTTTTT. This gives the protein CASPSESGELFF.

The rearrangement joins TRBV18 to TRBJ1-3; D is unclear. The germline CDR1 and CDR2 sequences are KGHSH and LQKENI. V lost 0 bases to trimming and J lost 2 bases, with 8 bases between them. CDR3 length: 15 residues. The CDR3: CASSPPSVTGNTIYF. For the CDR3, the DNA is TGTGCCAGCTCACCACCGTCAGTGACTGGAAACACCATATATTTT.

The chain joins TRBV7-8 to TRBJ2-1; the D gene is possibly TRBD1 (6 bases). The CDR3 sequence is 14 residues long. Per the germline V gene, CDR1 is SGHVS and CDR2 is FQNEAQ. V lost 5 bases to trimming and J lost 7 bases, with 15 bases between them. CDR3 bases: TGTGCCAGCAGCAAAGGGGGTTTCGGGAATGAGCAGTTCTTC. Amino acids: CASSKGGFGNEQFF.

The chain carries TRBV6-6 and TRBJ2-7, with 9 bases matching TRBD2. The trim removed 2 bases at V and 5 bases at J, leaving 7 bases unmatched. This CDR3 is built from 15 residues. The germline gives CDR1 MNHNY, CDR2 SVGAGI (reference sequence). The CDR3 sequence is CASSYRGTSTNEQYF. The CDR3 bases are TGTGCCAGCAGTTACAGAGGGACTAGCACGAACGAGCAGTACTTC.

The genes are TRBV7-9 and TRBJ1-2; 7 bases match TRBD1. Germline V gene data show CDR1 as SEHNR and CDR2 as FQNEAQ (reference sequence). Trimming took 7 bases from V and 4 from J; bases not matched to a gene: 12. CDR3 size: 15 residues. The CDR3 DNA sequence: TGTGCCAGCACGCATTCTTCCCAGGGGGTCTATGGCTACACCTTC. Translated: CASTHSSQGVYGYTF.

The V and J genes are TRBV5-8 and TRBJ2-2, with 8 bases aligning to TRBD1. With 0 bases clipped from V and 5 bases from J, the junction kept 0 bases outside the gene matches. This CDR3 is 14 amino acids long. The germline V gene has CDR1 SGHTS and CDR2 YDEGEE. In DNA, the CDR3 is TGTGCCAGCAGCTTGGACAGGGGGACCGGGGAGCTGTTTTTT. It yields the protein CASSLDRGTGELFF.

This rearrangement joins TRBV28 to TRBJ1-4; 9 bases are shared with TRBD1. The junction had 15 bases not matched to a gene; V was cut back by 3 bases and J by 4 bases. This CDR3 has 19 residues. CDR1 is MDHEN, CDR2 SYDVKM, per germline. The CDR3 loop reads CASSFFVIPRDRVNEKLFF. DNA of the CDR3: TGTGCCAGCAGTTTTTTTGTAATTCCCCGGGACAGGGTTAATGAAAAACTGTTTTTT.

The chain uses TRBV19 and TRBJ1-1; unclear D gene. The germline V gene encodes CDR1 LNHDA and CDR2 SQIVND (reference sequence). Trimming stripped 4 bases from V and 5 bases from J, with 14 bases between. The CDR3 sequence is 14 residues long. CDR3 nucleotides: TGTGCCAGTAGTACCCCCGGGAGACGAACTGAAGCTTTCTTT. Amino acids: CASSTPGRRTEAFF.

This clone was counted a single time. V gene TRBV9 combines with J gene TRBJ2-3, with 8 positions matching TRBD2. Trimming removed 4 bases from V and 4 bases from J; junction bases left unmatched: 5. The CDR3 runs 14 residues. Germline loops: CDR1 SGDLS, CDR2 YYNGEE. In nucleotides, the CDR3 is TGTGCCAGCAGCTTGGGGACTAGTGCAGATACGCAGTATTTT. As protein: CASSLGTSADTQYF.

The V and J genes are TRBV4-3 and TRBJ2-1; 9 bases fit TRBD1. Per the germline V gene, CDR1 is LGHNA and CDR2 is YSLEER. CDR3 length: 17 amino acids. Trimming removed 0 bases from V and 6 bases from J; junction bases left unmatched: 9. CDR3 region: CASSQDMDRGLINEQFF. CDR3 sequence (DNA): TGCGCCAGCAGCCAAGATATGGACAGGGGCCTCATCAATGAGCAGTTCTTC.

This chain uses TRBV7-2 with TRBJ2-2; the match to TRBD2 covers 13 bases. Trimming at V came to 5 bases and at J to 6 bases, leaving 6 bases not matched to a gene. Germline V gene data show CDR1 as SGHTA and CDR2 as FQGNSA. CDR3 length equals 16 residues. In nucleotides, the CDR3 is TGTGCCAGCAGCACCCGGACTAGCGGGAGTTCCGGGGAGCTGTTTTTT. Translating it yields CASSTRTSGSSGELFF.

V usage is TRBV7-6 and J usage is TRBJ1-5; tentatively, D is TRBD1 (6 bases). CDR3 length equals 15 residues. Germline V CDR1 and CDR2: SGHVS, FNYEAQ. V shed 2 bases and J shed 0 bases, with 8 bases lying between them. CDR3 loop: CASSLTDSSNQPQHF. CDR3 coding DNA: TGTGCCAGCAGCTTAACGGACAGTAGCAATCAGCCCCAGCATTTT.

The chain carries TRBV5-1 and TRBJ2-7; 10 bases line up with TRBD2. Germline CDR1 reads SGHRS; CDR2 reads YFSETQ. V dropped 2 bases and J dropped 6; count of bases not matched to a gene: 5. The CDR3 covers 14 residues. CDR3 nucleotide sequence: TGCGCCAGCAGCTTAGCGGGAGGGTCCGCCGAGCAGTACTTC. Translated, it gives CASSLAGGSAEQYF.

The genes are TRBV25-1 and TRBJ1-6; 8 nucleotides agree with TRBD1. Germline loops: CDR1 MGHDK, CDR2 SYGVNS. The CDR3 runs 17 residues. V gave up 2 bases and J gave up 0 bases; unmatched junction bases: 3. The CDR3 spells CASSEGTGSSYNSPLHF. CDR3 coding DNA: TGTGCCAGCAGTGAAGGGACAGGCAGCTCCTATAATTCACCCCTCCACTTT. Combining the CDR3 with reference TRBV25-1 and TRBJ1-6 gives the whole variable domain EADIYQTPRYLVIGTGKKITLECSQTMGHDKMYWYQQDPGMELHLIHYSYGVNSTEKGDLSSESTVSRIRTEHFPLTLESARPSHTSQYLCASSEGTGSSYNSPLHFGNGTRLTVT.

This chain joins TRBV10-2 and TRBJ2-7, with D tentatively TRBD1 (6 bases). V lost 2 bases and J lost 4, with 9 bases in between. CDR1 is WSHSY and CDR2 is SAAADI in the germline V gene. The CDR3 loop spans 13 amino acids. DNA of the CDR3: TGCGCCAGCAGTGAGCAACAGGGTTACGAGCAGTACTTC. It is translated as CASSEQQGYEQYF.

This sequence joins TRBV4-1 and TRBJ1-5; D remains unclear. The CDR3 sequence is 14 residues long. Trimming removed 1 base at V and 8 bases at J, with 12 bases between. From germline, CDR1 is MGHRA and CDR2 YSYEKL. The CDR3 loop is CASSQGGGVEPQHF. CDR3 sequence (DNA): TGCGCCAGCAGCCAAGGTGGCGGGGTTGAGCCCCAGCATTTT.

This rearrangement joins TRBV6-5 to TRBJ1-5; D is undetermined. Germline lookup yields CDR1 MNHEY and CDR2 SVGAGI. CDR3 length: 13 amino acids. The V gene lost 6 bases and the J gene lost 4 bases, with 10 bases spanning the gap. In nucleotides, the CDR3 is TGTGCCAGCAGGCCCACAGCAAATCAGCCCCAGCATTTT. This gives the protein CASRPTANQPQHF.

The rearrangement links TRBV6-6 to TRBJ2-5, with 9 bases fitting TRBD2. The CDR3 is 16 amino acids. Germline V gives CDR1 MNHNY, CDR2 SVGAGI (reference sequence). V was pared by 5 bases and J by 5 bases, with 12 bases of the junction left unmatched. Written as DNA, the CDR3 is TGTGCCAGCAGTGCCGCCAGCGGGGGGAGAGTCGAGACCCAGTACTTC. Its protein is CASSAASGGRVETQYF.

The rearrangement joins TRBV18 to TRBJ1-5; D unclear. Trimming removed 6 bases from V and 0 bases from J, with 15 bases in between. CDR3 length: 16 residues. CDR1 is KGHSH, CDR2 LQKENI, per germline. The CDR3 spells CASSRSRADSNQPQHF. In nucleotides, the CDR3 is TGTGCCAGCTCCCGGTCGAGAGCCGATAGCAATCAGCCCCAGCATTTT.

On this clone itself: Its ends do not fully match the called genes, so a read error is possible. This chain uses TRBV12-3 or TRBV12-4 with TRBJ2-7; D is ambiguous. The CDR3 has 11 amino acids. As DNA, the CDR3 is TGTGCCAGCAGTTTAGGTACGAGCATCCAATTC. Translation gives CASSLGTSIQF.

The J gene is TRBJ1-6, the V gene TRBV3-1 (or the pseudogene TRBV3-2); TRBD1 agrees at 8 bases. Losses at the gene ends were 3 bases for V and 9 bases for J; bases not matched to a gene: 7. This CDR3 spans 15 amino acids. Germline V CDR1 and CDR2: LGHDT, YNNKEL (reference sequence). CDR3 loop: CASSHLDRAGSPLHF. CDR3 sequence (DNA): TGTGCCAGCAGCCATCTGGACAGGGCAGGTTCACCCCTCCACTTT.

The rearrangement uses TRBV5-3 and TRBJ2-7, with 9 bases aligning to TRBD2. TRBV5-3 falls under the ORF class, with uncertain function. The CDR3 consists of 15 residues. The V segment lost 5 bases and the J segment 3 bases; nucleotides outside the gene matches: 9. CDR3 sequence reads: CARRSDSSGNYEQYF. In nucleotides, the CDR3 is TGTGCCAGAAGATCCGATTCTAGCGGGAACTACGAGCAGTACTTC.

The rearrangement uses TRBV7-9 and TRBJ2-7, with 8 bases matching TRBD1. Germline CDR1 and CDR2: SEHNR and FQNEAQ (reference sequence). The CDR3 extends over 14 amino acids. The V segment lost 6 bases and the J segment 1 base; nucleotides outside the gene matches: 5. The CDR3 DNA reads TGTGCCAGCAGAGATCGGACAGGGTCCTACGAGCAGTACTTC. It yields the protein CASRDRTGSYEQYF.

V usage is TRBV11-2 and J usage is TRBJ2-3; TRBD1 agrees at 7 bases. CDR1 SGHAT and CDR2 FQNNGV come from the germline V gene. V dropped 2 bases and J dropped 5; count of bases not matched to a gene: 13. The length of the CDR3 is 17 residues. CDR3 DNA: TGTGCCAGCAGCTTAACTGGGACAGTCCTCATCCAAGATACGCAGTATTTT. It translates to CASSLTGTVLIQDTQYF.

This clone was seen only a few times. J is TRBJ2-5 and V is TRBV3-1 (or the pseudogene TRBV3-2); the match to TRBD2 covers 8 bases. This CDR3 comprises 15 residues. Germline assignment: CDR1 LGHDT and CDR2 YNNKEL (reference sequence). J lost 2 bases, V lost 4 bases, and 6 bases had no gene match. The CDR3 DNA reads as TGTGCCAGCAGCCCAGAACTAGCGGTGCAAGAGACCCAGTACTTC. This sequence encodes CASSPELAVQETQYF.

The V gene is TRBV25-1, the J gene TRBJ1-1, with D possibly matching TRBD1 (5 bases). The CDR3 extends over 12 amino acids. Germline V gene lookup returns CDR1 MGHDK and CDR2 SYGVNS. CDR3 amino acids: CVARGGATEAFF. DNA of the CDR3: TGTGTAGCCCGGGGGGGAGCCACTGAAGCTTTCTTT.

The table lists this clone with a few counts. This chain connects TRBV4-1 to TRBJ2-7, with TRBD2 identical over 7 bases. The germline V gene has CDR1 MGHRA and CDR2 YSYEKL. The CDR3 runs 15 residues. With V trimmed by 0 bases and J by 3 bases, 5 bases remained unmatched. CDR3 residues: CASSQEVSGGYEQYF. CDR3 DNA sequence: TGCGCCAGCAGCCAAGAGGTTTCGGGAGGCTACGAGCAGTACTTC.

This clone was detected once. V usage is TRBV15 and J usage is TRBJ1-4; D might be TRBD1 (5 bases). The germline V gene has CDR1 LNHNV and CDR2 YYDKDF (reference sequence). This CDR3 has 16 residues. The germline V and J ends were trimmed by 5 bases and 0 bases, with 13 bases remaining between them. The CDR3: CATSVGVTPTNEKLFF. The CDR3 DNA reads TGTGCCACCAGCGTAGGGGTCACACCAACTAATGAAAAACTGTTTTTT.

This chain joins TRBV4-3 and TRBJ2-3; D is possibly TRBD2 (5 bases). Germline V gene data show CDR1 as LGHNA and CDR2 as YSLEER. The CDR3 is 15 residues long. V gave up 2 bases and J gave up 0 bases, with 9 bases separating them. The CDR3 sequence is CASSQSRTSTDTQYF. The CDR3 DNA is TGCGCCAGCAGCCAATCTCGGACTAGCACAGATACGCAGTATTTT.

V is TRBV7-3 and J is TRBJ2-1; maybe TRBD1 (6 bases). V gave up 5 bases and J gave up 6 bases, with 11 bases separating them. Germline CDR1 is SGHTA and CDR2 is FQGTGA. The CDR3 has 13 residues. The CDR3 sequence: CASSRPGVNEQFF. CDR3 in DNA: TGTGCCAGCAGCCGCCCAGGGGTCAATGAGCAGTTCTTC. Supplemented by reference TRBV7-3 and TRBJ2-1, the full variable domain reads GAGVSQTPSNKVTEKGKYVELRCDPISGHTALYWYRQSLGQGPEFLIYFQGTGAADDSGLPNDRFFAVRPEGSVSTLKIQRTERGDSAVYLCASSRPGVNEQFFGPGTRLTVL.